This is a list of T cell receptor beta chains from one sample in a study of cytomegalovirus exposure and HLA in healthy donors. Produced via immunoSEQ multiplex PCR; TCRdb's table is partial and in-frame only. The sample lists around 85,000 clones, approximately 80% seen once, with 32% in the top ten. Material for sequencing was PBMCs. Receptor source: a man in his fifties or sixties in good health and CMV-seropositive. Both conserved end residues are part of each CDR3. The order of the fields is J gene, V gene, clone size, D gene, CDR3 DNA, CDR3 protein. The D gene is left open where the match is weak. Where a row states a size, it is once, few, many or the class of an expanded clone; other rows omit it.

TRBJ2-1,TRBV7-8,once,TRBD2,TGTGCCAGCAGCTTAGGGGCGGGAGGGCCCTCCTACAATGAGCAGTTCTTC,CASSLGAGGPSYNEQFF
TRBJ2-5,TRBV7-6,.,TRBD1,TGTGCCAGCAGCTTCGACAGGGAAGAGACCCAGTACTTC,CASSFDREETQYF
TRBJ2-7,TRBV9,.,.,TGTGCCAGCAGCGTAGCCGGAGTGCTGAGCGAGCAGTACTTC,CASSVAGVLSEQYF
TRBJ2-1,TRBV7-3,few,TRBD1,TGTGCCAGCAGCTTCGGGCAGGGGGCCAACAATGAGCAGTTCTTC,CASSFGQGANNEQFF
TRBJ1-6,TRBV4-3,.,.,TGCGCCAGCAGCCCGAAGACGGAGCTATACCCCGAGTCACCCCTCCACTTT,CASSPKTELYPESPLHF
TRBJ1-5,TRBV19,.,TRBD1,TGTGCCAGTACCCTGAGACAGGGAAGGGGACAGCCCCAGCATTTT,CASTLRQGRGQPQHF
TRBJ1-1,TRBV15,once,.,TGTGCCACCAGCAGAGATATGAGCACTGAAGCTTTCTTT,CATSRDMSTEAFF
TRBJ2-7,TRBV29-1,.,.,TGCAGCGTTGCATCCGGTCCATACGAGCAGTACTTC,CSVASGPYEQYF
TRBJ2-7,TRBV19,.,.,TGTGCCAGTAGTATCCCCGGCTCCTACGAGCAGTACTTC,CASSIPGSYEQYF
TRBJ1-2,TRBV5-6,.,TRBD1,TGTGCCAGCAGCCCAGACAGGGGGCGAGGCTACACCTTC,CASSPDRGRGYTF
TRBJ1-1,TRBV11-2,.,.,TGTGCCAGCAGCTTAGCAGGGACTCGGAACACTGAAGCTTTCTTT,CASSLAGTRNTEAFF
TRBJ2-2,TRBV7-3,.,.,TGTGCCAGCAGCTTAACCAGCGGACCGAACACCGGGGAGCTGTTTTTT,CASSLTSGPNTGELFF
TRBJ1-4,TRBV6-1,.,TRBD1,TGTGCCAGCAGTGAAGGTACAGGGGTTGTTGAAAAACTGTTTTTT,CASSEGTGVVEKLFF
TRBJ2-5,TRBV19,few,TRBD1,TGTGCCAGTAGTTTCACGACAGGGGCGGGCGAGACCCAGTACTTC,CASSFTTGAGETQYF